These 6 T cell receptor beta chains were all obtained from the same sample, sequenced in a study of cytomegalovirus exposure and HLA in healthy donors. Primers included in the PCR were 60 Vbeta and 13 Jbeta primers. Measured with immunoSEQ multiplex PCR; TCRdb has only the in-frame clones, and not every one. The table lists 150,000 to 200,000 clones, 85% of them singletons. Sequencing was performed on PBMCs. Source of these receptors: a boy aged 2 to 9 in good health and CMV-seronegative.

The V and J genes are TRBV28 and TRBJ1-1, with no clear D. Trimming shortened V by 5 bases and J by 0 bases, and 10 bases separated the two germline ends. The CDR3 contains 14 residues. Germline CDR1 MDHEN, CDR2 SYDVKM. CDR3 sequence (DNA): TGTGCCAGCAGTCCCCCTAAGATGAACACTGAAGCTTTCTTT. Translated, it gives CASSPPKMNTEAFF.

The chain recombines TRBV29-1 with TRBJ2-1; D gene uncertain. Trimming removed 4 bases at V and 1 base at J, with 8 bases between. The germline V gene encodes CDR1 SQVTM and CDR2 ANQGSEA. The CDR3 length is 13 residues. CDR3 DNA: TGCAGCGTTGTTCTAGATTCCTACAATGAGCAGTTCTTC. Its protein product is CSVVLDSYNEQFF.

V and J are TRBV5-1 and TRBJ2-1; the match to TRBD2 covers 8 bases. This CDR3 is built from 15 residues. V gave up 4 bases and J gave up 5 bases; unmatched junction bases: 8. Germline CDR1 and CDR2: SGHRS and YFSETQ. The CDR3 DNA reads as TGCGCCAGCAGCAAAGCGGGAGCGGGCGACAATGAGCAGTTCTTC. This codes for CASSKAGAGDNEQFF.

The chain carries TRBV27 and TRBJ2-7, with 7 positions matching TRBD1. The CDR3 has 18 residues. The junction had 18 bases not matched to a gene; V was cut back by 4 bases and J by 3 bases. CDR1 and CDR2 (germline): MNHEY, SMNVEV (reference sequence). CDR3 residues: CASSSTSTPGQRYYEQYF. The DNA for the CDR3 is TGTGCCAGCAGTTCGACCTCAACCCCGGGACAGAGATACTACGAGCAGTACTTC.

This sequence joins TRBV2 and TRBJ2-7, with 7 positions matching TRBD1. This CDR3 region has 15 residues. Germline CDR1 reads SNHLY; CDR2 reads FYNNEI. Germline trimming cut 5 bases from V and 2 bases from J; bases unmatched to any gene: 9. The CDR3 coding sequence is TGTGCCAGCAGTTTCCCGGGACAGCGACCCTACGAGCAGTACTTC. It codes for CASSFPGQRPYEQYF.

This clone was seen just once. The chain carries TRBV4-1 and TRBJ1-3; D might be TRBD1 (5 bases). V was trimmed by 0 bases and J by 1 base, leaving 16 bases between them. Germline assignment: CDR1 MGHRA and CDR2 YSYEKL. The CDR3 is 18 residues long. DNA for the CDR3: TGCGCCAGCAGCCAAGATACAGGCAGGGAGGTTTCTGGAAACACCATATATTTT. It yields the protein CASSQDTGREVSGNTIYF.